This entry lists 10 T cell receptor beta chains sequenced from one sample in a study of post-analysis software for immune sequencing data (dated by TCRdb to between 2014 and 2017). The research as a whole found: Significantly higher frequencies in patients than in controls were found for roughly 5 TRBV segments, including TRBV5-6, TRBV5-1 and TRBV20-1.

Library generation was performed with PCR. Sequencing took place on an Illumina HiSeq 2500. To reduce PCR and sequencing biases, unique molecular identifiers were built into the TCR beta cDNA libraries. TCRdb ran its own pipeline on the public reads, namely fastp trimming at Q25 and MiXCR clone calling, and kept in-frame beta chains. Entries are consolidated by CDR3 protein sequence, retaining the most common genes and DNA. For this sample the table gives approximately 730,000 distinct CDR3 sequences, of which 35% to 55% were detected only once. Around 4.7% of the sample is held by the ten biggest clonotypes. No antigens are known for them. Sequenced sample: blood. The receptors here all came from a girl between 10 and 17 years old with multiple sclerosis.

The CDR3 nucleotides are TGCGCCAGCAGCTTAATGGCGGGGAGCTCCTACGAGCAGTACTTC. Amino acid sequence: CASSLMAGSSYEQYF. V is TRBV5-1 and J is TRBJ2-7, with D possibly matching TRBD2 (6 bases). Between the trimmed V and J ends, which lost 2 bases and 0 bases, there was a span of 12 bases. Per germline, CDR1 SGHRS and CDR2 YFSETQ. CDR3 size: 15 residues.

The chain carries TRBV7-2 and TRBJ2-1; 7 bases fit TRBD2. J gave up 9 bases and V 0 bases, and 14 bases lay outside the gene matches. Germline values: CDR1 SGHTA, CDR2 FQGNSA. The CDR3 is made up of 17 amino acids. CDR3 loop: CASSLANPTSVLSEQFF. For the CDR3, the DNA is TGTGCCAGCAGCTTAGCTAATCCCACTAGCGTCCTTAGTGAGCAGTTCTTC.

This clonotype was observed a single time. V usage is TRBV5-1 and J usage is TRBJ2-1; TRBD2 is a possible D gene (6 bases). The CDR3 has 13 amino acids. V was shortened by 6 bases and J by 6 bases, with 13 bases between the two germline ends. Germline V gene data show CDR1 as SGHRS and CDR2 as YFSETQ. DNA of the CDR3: TGCGCCAGCACTCTACCGACTAGCAATGAGCAGTTCTTC. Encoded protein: CASTLPTSNEQFF.

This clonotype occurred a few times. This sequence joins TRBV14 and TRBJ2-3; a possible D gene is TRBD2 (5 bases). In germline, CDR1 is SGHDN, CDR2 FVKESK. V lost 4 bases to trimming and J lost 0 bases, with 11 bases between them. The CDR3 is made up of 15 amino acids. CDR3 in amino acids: CASSLERLSTDTQYF. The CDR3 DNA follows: TGTGCCAGCAGCCTGGAGCGGCTTAGCACAGATACGCAGTATTTT.

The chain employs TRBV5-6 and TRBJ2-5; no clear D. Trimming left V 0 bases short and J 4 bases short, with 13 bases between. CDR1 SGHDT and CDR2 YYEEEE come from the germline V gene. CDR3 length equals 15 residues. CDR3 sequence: CASSLDFPTGETQYF. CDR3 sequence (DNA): TGTGCCAGCAGCTTGGATTTCCCAACCGGAGAGACCCAGTACTTC.

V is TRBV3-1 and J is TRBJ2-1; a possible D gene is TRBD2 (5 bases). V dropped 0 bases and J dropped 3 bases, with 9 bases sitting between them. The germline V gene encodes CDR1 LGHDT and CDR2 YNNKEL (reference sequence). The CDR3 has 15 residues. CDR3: CASSQDKRFYNEQFF. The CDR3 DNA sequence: TGTGCCAGCAGCCAAGATAAGCGGTTCTACAATGAGCAGTTCTTC.

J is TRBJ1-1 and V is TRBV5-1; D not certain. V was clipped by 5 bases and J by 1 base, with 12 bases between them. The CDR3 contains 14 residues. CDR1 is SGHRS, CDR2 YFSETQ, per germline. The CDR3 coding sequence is TGCGCCAGCAGTAATCCACTGGGGAACACTGAAGCTTTCTTT. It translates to CASSNPLGNTEAFF.

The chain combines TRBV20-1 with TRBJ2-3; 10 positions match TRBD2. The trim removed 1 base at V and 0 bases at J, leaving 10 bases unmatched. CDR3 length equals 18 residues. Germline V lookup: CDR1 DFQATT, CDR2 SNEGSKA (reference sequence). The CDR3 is CSARVAGGPGLSTDTQYF. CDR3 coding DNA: TGCAGTGCTAGAGTAGCGGGAGGCCCGGGTTTGAGCACAGATACGCAGTATTTT.

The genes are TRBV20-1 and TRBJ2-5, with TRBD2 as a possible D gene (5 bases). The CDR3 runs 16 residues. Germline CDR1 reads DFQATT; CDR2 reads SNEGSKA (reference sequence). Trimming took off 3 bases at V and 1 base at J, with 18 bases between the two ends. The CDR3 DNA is TGCAGTGCTAGTCCTCCCTCCACTAGGCTCCAAGAGACCCAGTACTTC. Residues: CSASPPSTRLQETQYF.

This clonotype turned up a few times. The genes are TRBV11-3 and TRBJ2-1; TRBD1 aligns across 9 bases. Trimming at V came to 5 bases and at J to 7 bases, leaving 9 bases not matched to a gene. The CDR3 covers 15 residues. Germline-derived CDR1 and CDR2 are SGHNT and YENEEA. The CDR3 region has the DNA TGTGCCAGCAGCCCCGGGACAGGGTTATGGAATGAGCAGTTCTTC. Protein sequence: CASSPGTGLWNEQFF.